The 6 T cell receptor beta chains given below trace back to one sample, sequenced in a study of cytotoxic CD8 clonotypes in ibrutinib-treated CLL. TCRdb's table, derived via immunoSEQ multiplex PCR, lists solely in-frame clones and lacks some. Found here are approximately 340,000 clones, roughly 70% of them singletons; the top ten hold around 6.5%. The source was PBMCs, collected after 36 months of ibrutinib treatment. The receptors shown here come from a human donor with chronic lymphocytic leukemia.

The sample holds a few counts of this clone. V usage is TRBV2 and J usage is TRBJ2-4; D may be TRBD2 (7 bases). Trimming left V 9 bases short and J 0 bases short, with 21 bases between. Germline CDR1 reads SNHLY; CDR2 reads FYNNEI. This CDR3 spans 17 amino acids. CDR3 residues: CASGPRGGTLAKNIQYF. Written as DNA, the CDR3 is TGTGCCAGTGGCCCGAGGGGGGGAACACTAGCCAAAAACATTCAGTACTTC.

The gene calls are TRBV4-1 and TRBJ2-7, with TRBD1 as a possible D gene (5 bases). CDR1 MGHRA and CDR2 YSYEKL come from the germline V gene. The V end lost 3 bases, the J end lost 4 bases, and 16 bases lay between the germline ends. The CDR3 runs to 15 residues. Written as DNA, the CDR3 is TGCGCCAGCAGCCAGGGGCAGGCATTTGGGTACGAGCAGTACTTC. Protein product: CASSQGQAFGYEQYF.

The V call is TRBV27, the J call TRBJ1-2; 8 positions agree with TRBD1. V dropped 5 bases and J dropped 7; count of bases not matched to a gene: 3. The germline V gene has CDR1 MNHEY and CDR2 SMNVEV (reference sequence). The CDR3 sequence is 12 residues long. The CDR3 loop reads CASSPTGAGYTF. As DNA, the CDR3 is TGTGCCAGCAGTCCGACAGGGGCTGGCTACACCTTC.

The chain is built from TRBV2 and TRBJ2-5; D unresolved. CDR1 and CDR2 from the germline V gene are SNHLY and FYNNEI. The CDR3 spans 15 residues. Trimming shortened V by 4 bases and J by 5 bases, and 17 bases separated the two germline ends. The CDR3 here is CASSGTGQTVETQYF. Here the CDR3 DNA reads TGTGCCAGCAGTGGAACGGGCCAGACGGTGGAGACCCAGTACTTC.

V is TRBV10-3 and J is TRBJ2-3; possibly TRBD1 or TRBD2 for D (6 bases each). This CDR3 comprises 16 residues. Per germline, CDR1 ENHRY and CDR2 SYGVKD. Trimming shortened V by 2 bases and J by 2 bases, and 14 bases separated the two germline ends. DNA for the CDR3: TGTGCCATCAGTGAGCCCGACCCGGGGGCCACAGATACGCAGTATTTT. It translates to CAISEPDPGATDTQYF.

The V and J genes are TRBV6-1 and TRBJ1-6; D unclear. The CDR3 loop spans 14 amino acids. Germline V CDR1 and CDR2: MNHNS, SASEGT. Trimming shortened V by 7 bases and J by 8 bases, and 15 bases separated the two germline ends. For the CDR3, the DNA is TGTGCCAGCAACCAAGGAGGCTTGGATTCACCCCTCCACTTT. It translates to CASNQGGLDSPLHF.